A selection of T cell receptor beta chains follows, all from one sample in a study of PD-1 blockade in classical Hodgkin lymphoma. The repertoire was sequenced with immunoSEQ multiplex PCR; TCRdb's copy has only in-frame clones and lacks some. The sample includes around 40,000 clones, 77% of them seen just once. Sequenced material: peripheral blood mononuclear cells (PBMCs), taken before the fourth cycle of nivolumab. Source of these receptors: a human donor with classical Hodgkin lymphoma. Both conserved end residues are trimmed from each CDR3. A D gene is named only where the DNA matches it firmly. Clone size is given for some rows only: seen once, a few or many times, or a class if the clone is expanded.

clone size | D gene | J gene | V gene | CDR3 protein
few | TRBD2 | TRBJ2-3 | TRBV10-1 | ASSELAGGHVDTQY
NA | NA | TRBJ1-1 | TRBV12-5 | ASGSAGTARWDTEAF
NA | TRBD1 | TRBJ1-6 | TRBV6-6 | ASRGTGGGHSPLH
NA | TRBD1 | TRBJ2-1 | TRBV7-2 | ASSRDRVPF
NA | NA | TRBJ1-3 | TRBV7-9 | ASSPHPSLYSGNTIY
NA | NA | TRBJ2-3 | TRBV29-1 | SVGEGVLTDTQY
few | NA | TRBJ2-2 | TRBV7-3 | ASSLSGGTSGELF
NA | NA | TRBJ2-1 | TRBV7-2 | ASSFDRSLGWV
NA | NA | TRBJ2-7 | TRBV5-6 | ASSDLGRGNDQY
NA | NA | TRBJ1-6 | TRBV14 | ASSQEGTVYNSPLH
once | TRBD1 | TRBJ2-5 | TRBV6-5 | ASSSGDWTGQETQY
NA | TRBD1 | TRBJ1-3 | TRBV18 | ASSPLGDRGRNTIY
few | NA | TRBJ2-7 | TRBV5-6 | ASSLVHPGGEQY
NA | NA | TRBJ1-2 | TRBV5-1 | ASSPPHVGGYT